This T cell receptor (beta chain) was profiled in a study of OX40 agonist ivuxolimab in advanced cancers. Overall study findings and caveats: CD4+ and CD8+ blood T cells expanded clonally by week 6 at 0.1 to 3.0 mg/kg.

Patients who had autoimmune disease history or got systemic immunosuppression were left out. Trimming took 2 bases from V and 2 from J, leaving 6 bases between them. Germline V CDR1 and CDR2: KGHSH, LQKENI. CDR3 length: 13 residues. Repertoires were generated with immunoSEQ multiplex PCR, while TCRdb's copy carries only in-frame clones and drops some. The sample holds about 69,000 clones; 90% are singletons and the top ten take 10% to 13%. As to this clone: Its antigen is currently unknown. This sample also contains other DNA sequences that code for the same CDR3.

This sequence was found in an adult with an advanced solid tumor such as melanoma, head and neck, liver or kidney cancer. The chain uses TRBV18 and TRBJ2-5; tentative D call: TRBD1 (6 bases). Sequenced material: CD4+ or CD8+ T cells sorted from blood, taken in a trial of the OX40 agonist ivuxolimab. The CDR3 reads CASSPRGQETQYF. As DNA, the CDR3 is TGTGCCAGCTCACCAAGGGGGCAAGAGACCCAGTACTTC.